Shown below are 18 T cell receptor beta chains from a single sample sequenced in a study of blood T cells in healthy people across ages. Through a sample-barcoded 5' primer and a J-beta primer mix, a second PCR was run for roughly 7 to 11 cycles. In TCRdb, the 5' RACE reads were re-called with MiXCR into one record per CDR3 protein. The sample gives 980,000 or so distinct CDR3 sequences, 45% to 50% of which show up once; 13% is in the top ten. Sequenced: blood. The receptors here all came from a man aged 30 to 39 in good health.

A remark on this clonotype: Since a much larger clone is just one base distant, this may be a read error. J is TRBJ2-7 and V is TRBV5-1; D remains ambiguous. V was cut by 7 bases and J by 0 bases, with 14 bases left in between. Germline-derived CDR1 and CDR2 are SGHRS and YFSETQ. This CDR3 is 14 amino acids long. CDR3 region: CASCHGFNSYEQYF. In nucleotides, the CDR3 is TGCGCCAGCTGCCATGGATTCAACTCCTACGAGCAGTACTTC.

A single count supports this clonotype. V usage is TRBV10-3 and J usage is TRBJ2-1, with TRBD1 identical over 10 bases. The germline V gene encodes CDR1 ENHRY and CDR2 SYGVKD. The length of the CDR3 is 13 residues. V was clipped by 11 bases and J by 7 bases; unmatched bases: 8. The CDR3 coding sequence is TGTGCCTCGACCGGGACAGGGGAAAATGAGCAGTTCTTC. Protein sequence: CASTGTGENEQFF.

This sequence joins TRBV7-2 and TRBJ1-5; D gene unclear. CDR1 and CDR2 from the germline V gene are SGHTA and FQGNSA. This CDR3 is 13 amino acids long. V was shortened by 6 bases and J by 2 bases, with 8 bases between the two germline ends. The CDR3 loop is CASRSEGNQPQHF. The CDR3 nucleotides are TGTGCCAGCAGATCGGAGGGCAATCAGCCCCAGCATTTT.

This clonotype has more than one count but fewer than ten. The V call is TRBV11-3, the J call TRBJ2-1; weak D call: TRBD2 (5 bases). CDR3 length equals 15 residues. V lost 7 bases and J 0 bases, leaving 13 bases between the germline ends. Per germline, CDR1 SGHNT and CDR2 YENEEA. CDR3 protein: CASTLEGSSYNEQFF. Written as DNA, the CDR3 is TGTGCCAGCACCCTAGAGGGCAGCTCCTACAATGAGCAGTTCTTC. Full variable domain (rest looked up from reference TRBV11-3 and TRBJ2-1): EAGVVQSPRYKIIEKKQPVAFWCNPISGHNTLYWYLQNLGQGPELLIRYENEEAVDDSQLPKDRFSAERLKGVDSTLKIQPAELGDSAVYLCASTLEGSSYNEQFFGPGTRLTVL.

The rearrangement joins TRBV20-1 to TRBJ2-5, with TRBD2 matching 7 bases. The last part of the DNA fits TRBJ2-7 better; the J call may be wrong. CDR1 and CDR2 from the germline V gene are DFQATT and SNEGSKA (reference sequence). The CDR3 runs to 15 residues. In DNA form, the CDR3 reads TGCAGTGCTAGAGTCGGGGGGACGGCCTCCTACGAGCAGTACTTC. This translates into CSARVGGTASYEQYF.

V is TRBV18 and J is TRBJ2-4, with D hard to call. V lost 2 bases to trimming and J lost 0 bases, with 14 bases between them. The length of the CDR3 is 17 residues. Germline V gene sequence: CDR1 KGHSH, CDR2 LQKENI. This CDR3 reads CASSPGDLELAKNIQYF. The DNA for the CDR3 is TGTGCCAGCTCACCAGGGGATTTAGAACTAGCCAAAAACATTCAGTACTTC. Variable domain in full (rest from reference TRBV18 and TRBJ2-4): NAGVMQNPRHLVRRRGQEARLRCSPMKGHSHVYWYRQLPEEGLKFMVYLQKENIIDESGMPKERFSAEFPKEGPSILRIQQVVRGDSAAYFCASSPGDLELAKNIQYFGAGTRLSVL.

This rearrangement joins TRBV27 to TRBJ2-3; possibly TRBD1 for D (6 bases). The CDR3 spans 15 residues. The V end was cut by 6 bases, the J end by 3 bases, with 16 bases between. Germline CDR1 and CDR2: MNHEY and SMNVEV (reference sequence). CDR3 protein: CASRTRPGATDTQYF. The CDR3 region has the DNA TGTGCCAGCAGGACCCGGCCAGGGGCAACAGATACGCAGTATTTT.

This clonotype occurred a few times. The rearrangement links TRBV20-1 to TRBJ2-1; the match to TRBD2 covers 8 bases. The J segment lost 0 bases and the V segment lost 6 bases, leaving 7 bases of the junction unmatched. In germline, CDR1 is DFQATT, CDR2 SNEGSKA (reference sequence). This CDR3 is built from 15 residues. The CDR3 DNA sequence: TGCAGTGCAACCCCGGGGGGGAGCTCCTACAATGAGCAGTTCTTC. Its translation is CSATPGGSSYNEQFF.

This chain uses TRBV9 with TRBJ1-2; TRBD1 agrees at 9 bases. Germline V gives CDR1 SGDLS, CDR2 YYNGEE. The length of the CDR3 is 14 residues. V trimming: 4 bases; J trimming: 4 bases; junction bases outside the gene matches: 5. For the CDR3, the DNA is TGTGCCAGCAGCCCCGGGGACAGGGCCTATGGCTACACCTTC. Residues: CASSPGDRAYGYTF.

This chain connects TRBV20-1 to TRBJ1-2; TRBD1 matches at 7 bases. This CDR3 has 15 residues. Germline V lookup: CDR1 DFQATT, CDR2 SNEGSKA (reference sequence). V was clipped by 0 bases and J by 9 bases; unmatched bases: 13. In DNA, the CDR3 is TGCAGTGCTAGAGATCGGGACAGAGGAGATATGAGCTACACCTTC. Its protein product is CSARDRDRGDMSYTF.

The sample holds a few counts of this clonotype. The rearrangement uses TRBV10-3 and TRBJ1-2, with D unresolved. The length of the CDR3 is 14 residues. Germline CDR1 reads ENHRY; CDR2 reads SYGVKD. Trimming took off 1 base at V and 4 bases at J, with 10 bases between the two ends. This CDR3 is CAISEWGEGYGYTF. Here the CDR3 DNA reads TGTGCCATCAGTGAGTGGGGAGAGGGCTATGGCTACACCTTC.

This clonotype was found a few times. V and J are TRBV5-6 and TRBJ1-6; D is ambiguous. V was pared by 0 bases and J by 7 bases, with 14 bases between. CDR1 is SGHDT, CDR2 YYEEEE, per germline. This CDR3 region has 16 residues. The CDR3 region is CASSLDPLGRNSPLHF. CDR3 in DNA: TGTGCCAGCAGCTTGGACCCCCTAGGGAGAAATTCACCCCTCCACTTT.

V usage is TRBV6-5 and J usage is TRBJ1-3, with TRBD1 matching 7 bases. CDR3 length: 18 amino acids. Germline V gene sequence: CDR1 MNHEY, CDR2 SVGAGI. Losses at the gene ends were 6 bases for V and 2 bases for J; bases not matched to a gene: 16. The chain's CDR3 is CASSVTFPQGGAGNTIYF. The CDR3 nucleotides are TGTGCCAGCAGCGTTACTTTCCCCCAGGGGGGCGCTGGAAACACCATATATTTT.

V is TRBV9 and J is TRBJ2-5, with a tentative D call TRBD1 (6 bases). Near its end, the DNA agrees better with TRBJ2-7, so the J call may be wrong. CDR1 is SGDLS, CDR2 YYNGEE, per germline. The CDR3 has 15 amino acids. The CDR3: CASSVGVTGRFEQYF. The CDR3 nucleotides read TGTGCCAGCAGCGTAGGGGTGACAGGTCGATTCGAGCAGTACTTC.

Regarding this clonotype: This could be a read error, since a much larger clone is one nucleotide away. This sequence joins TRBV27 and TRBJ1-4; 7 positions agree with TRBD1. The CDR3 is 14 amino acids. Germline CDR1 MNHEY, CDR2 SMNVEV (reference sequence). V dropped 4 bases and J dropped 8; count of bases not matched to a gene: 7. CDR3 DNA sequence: TGTGCCAGCAGTTCTATGGGACAGAAGGAAAAACTGTTTTTT. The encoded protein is CASSSMGQKEKLFF. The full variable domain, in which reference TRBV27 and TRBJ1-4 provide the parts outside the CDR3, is EAQVTQNPRYLITVTGKKLTVTCSQNMNHEYMSWYRQDPGLGLRQIYYSMNVEVTDKGDVPEGYKVSRKEKRNFPLILESPSPNQTSLYFCASSSMGQKEKLFFGSGTQLSVL.

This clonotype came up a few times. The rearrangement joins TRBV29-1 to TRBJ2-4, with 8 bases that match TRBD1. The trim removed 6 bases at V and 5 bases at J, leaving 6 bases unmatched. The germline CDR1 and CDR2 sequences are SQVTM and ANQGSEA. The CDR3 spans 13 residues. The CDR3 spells CSVAKTGENIQYF. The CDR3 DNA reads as TGCAGCGTGGCAAAGACAGGGGAAAACATTCAGTACTTC. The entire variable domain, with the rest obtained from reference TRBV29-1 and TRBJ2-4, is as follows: SAVISQKPSRDICQRGTSLTIQCQVDSQVTMMFWYRQQPGQSLTLIATANQGSEATYESGFVIDKFPISRPNLTFSTLTVSNMSPEDSSIYLCSVAKTGENIQYFGAGTRLSVL.

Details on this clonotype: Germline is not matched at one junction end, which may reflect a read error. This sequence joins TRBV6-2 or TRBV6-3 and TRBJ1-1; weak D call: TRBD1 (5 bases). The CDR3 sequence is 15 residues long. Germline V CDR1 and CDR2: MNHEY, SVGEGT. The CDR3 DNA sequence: TGTGTCAGCAGTTCAGGCGACAGAGGTGACACTGAAGCTTTCTTT. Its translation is CVSSSGDRGDTEAFF.

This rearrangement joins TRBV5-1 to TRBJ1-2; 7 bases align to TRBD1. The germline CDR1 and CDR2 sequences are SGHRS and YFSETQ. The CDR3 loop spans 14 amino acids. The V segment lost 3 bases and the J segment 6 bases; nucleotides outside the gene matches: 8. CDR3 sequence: CASSSGTALNGYTF. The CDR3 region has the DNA TGCGCCAGCAGCTCCGGGACAGCCCTCAATGGCTACACCTTC.